These T cell receptor beta chains were read from a single sample in a study of blood T cell repertoires in COVID-19. The data were produced by immunoSEQ multiplex PCR, yet TCRdb's version contains in-frame clones alone and is incomplete. The data hold 200,000 to 300,000 clones, with 75% to 90% observed a single time. Source material: peripheral blood. All receptors derive from a woman aged 60-75 years with active or convalescent COVID-19. Both conserved end residues are part of each CDR3. Fields, in order: D gene, V gene, clone size, J gene, CDR3 DNA, CDR3 protein. A D gene is named only where the DNA matches it firmly. Not every row has a clone size; where given, it reads once, few, many or a size class.

>TRBD2|TRBV6-5|-|TRBJ2-3
TGTGCCAGCAGAGGGACTAGCGAGGATACGCAGTATTTT
CASRGTSEDTQYF
>TRBD1|TRBV12-3/TRBV12-4|many|TRBJ2-7
TGTGCCAGCAGTTCGACAGGGATCGAGCAGTACTTC
CASSSTGIEQYF
>TRBD1|TRBV4-1|-|TRBJ1-3
TGCGCCAGCAGCCAAGAAGGACAGGCTTACTCTGGAAACACCATATATTTT
CASSQEGQAYSGNTIYF
>-|TRBV9|-|TRBJ1-6
TGTGCCAGCAGCGTAGAACGTAGCGAAGATAGTTCACCCCTCCACTTT
CASSVERSEDSSPLHF
>TRBD1|TRBV12-3/TRBV12-4|once|TRBJ1-4
TGTGCCAGCAGTTCGGGACAGGCCGAAAAACTGTTTTTT
CASSSGQAEKLFF
>-|TRBV30|-|TRBJ1-1
TGTGCCTTTCGGACTGCGACTGAAGCTTTCTTT
CAFRTATEAFF
>TRBD1|TRBV6-6|-|TRBJ1-1
TGTGCCAGCAGACCCGACAGGGGGGGTAGGTACACTGAAGCTTTCTTT
CASRPDRGGRYTEAFF
>TRBD1|TRBV24-1|-|TRBJ2-3
TGTGCCACCAGTGCAACAGGGGGCACAGATACGCAGTATTTT
CATSATGGTDTQYF
>TRBD1|TRBV5-6|-|TRBJ1-2
TGTGCCAGCAGCTTGGGACAGGGTTTTGACTATGGCTACACCTTC
CASSLGQGFDYGYTF
>-|TRBV6-1|-|TRBJ2-7
TGTGCCAGCAGCGGACAGAACTACGAGCAGTACTTC
CASSGQNYEQYF
>-|TRBV30|-|TRBJ2-1
TGTGCCTGGAGTGTACGATGGCAGGCCAATGAGCAGTTCTTC
CAWSVRWQANEQFF
>-|TRBV21-1|-|TRBJ1-1
TGTGCCAGCAGCAAGGTGACAGGGGGGGGCACTGAAGCTTTCTTT
CASSKVTGGGTEAFF
>-|TRBV10-2|-|TRBJ2-2
TGCGCCACCTCAGCACGCAGGGCCGGGGAGCTGTTTTTT
CATSARRAGELFF
>-|TRBV5-5|-|TRBJ1-6
TGTGCCAGCAGCTGGGGACAATCCCTGACCAATTCACCCCTCCACTTT
CASSWGQSLTNSPLHF
>-|TRBV4-1|few|TRBJ1-6
TGCGCCAGCAGCCAAGTGTCAGATTATTCACCCCTCCACTTT
CASSQVSDYSPLHF
>TRBD1|TRBV5-5|-|TRBJ1-5
TGTGCCAGCAGCGCGACAGGGGGCTTTAGTCAGCCCCAGCATTTT
CASSATGGFSQPQHF
>-|TRBV3-1/TRBV3-2|-|TRBJ2-1
TGTGCCAGCACCTCACAACAGGGAGGGCCGAATGAGCAGTTCTTC
CASTSQQGGPNEQFF
>-|TRBV18|-|TRBJ1-3
TGTGCCAGCTCACCTCCCTCCGGGGGGCCTGGAAACACCATATATTTT
CASSPPSGGPGNTIYF
>TRBD1|TRBV7-9|few|TRBJ2-7
TGTGCCAGCAGCTTTGGTGGGACAGGGGCGACCTACGAGCAGTACTTC
CASSFGGTGATYEQYF
>-|TRBV7-2|many|TRBJ1-3
TGTGCCAGGCGCGGGGCGCGATTAAGTCTGTGGGGAAACACCATATATTTT
CARRGARLSLWGNTIYF
>-|TRBV12-5|-|TRBJ2-3
TGTGCTAGTGGTTTGCCCCGTCTAACAGTGGGGAGGACCAACACAGATACGCAGTATTTT
CASGLPRLTVGRTNTDTQYF
>TRBD1|TRBV19|-|TRBJ2-6
TGTGCCAGTAGTATGGGGGGACAGGGGGCACCTGGGGCCAACGTCCTGACTTTC
CASSMGGQGAPGANVLTF
>-|TRBV7-3|-|TRBJ1-2
TGTGCCAGCAGCCCGGTGCCTCCCATTAACTATGGCTACACCTTC
CASSPVPPINYGYTF
>-|TRBV6-6|-|TRBJ1-1
TGTGCCAGCGCAGACAAGTTAAGGAACGTGAACACTGAAGCTTTCTTT
CASADKLRNVNTEAFF
>-|TRBV30|-|TRBJ1-2
TGTGCCTGGGGGGCGGTCTATGGCTACACCTTC
CAWGAVYGYTF
>-|TRBV15|-|TRBJ2-7
TGTGCCACCAGCAGAGATCGTGGAACAGAACAGTACTTC
CATSRDRGTEQYF
>-|TRBV6-6|-|TRBJ2-2
TGTGCCAGCAGTTACGGGAGCCCCGGGGAGCTGTTTTTT
CASSYGSPGELFF
>-|TRBV19|-|TRBJ1-5
TGTGCCAGTAGTACCCAACAGGGCAAGAGCAATCAGCCCCAGCATTTT
CASSTQQGKSNQPQHF
>TRBD1|TRBV3-1/TRBV3-2|-|TRBJ1-2
TGTGCCAGCACCCGGACAGGGGGCTCTGGCTACACCTTC
CASTRTGGSGYTF
>TRBD1|TRBV7-2|-|TRBJ1-6
TGTGCCAGCAGCCCCAACTCGTCGGGACAGGGCCGTTCACCCCTCCACTTT
CASSPNSSGQGRSPLHF
>TRBD1|TRBV6-2/TRBV6-3|-|TRBJ1-4
TGTGCCAGCAGTTACGGGACAGGGTTGGATGAAAAACTGTTTTTT
CASSYGTGLDEKLFF
>TRBD2|TRBV5-1|-|TRBJ2-3
TGCGCCAGCAGCAGACGACTAGCGGGGGAGGTTACGCAGTATTTT
CASSRRLAGEVTQYF
>TRBD1|TRBV7-9|-|TRBJ1-6
TGTGCCGTAGGGACAGGGAGTTCGCCCCTCCACTTT
CAVGTGSSPLHF
>-|TRBV19|-|TRBJ2-7
TGTGCCACCACCGACACAGACACCTACGAGCAGTACTTC
CATTDTDTYEQYF
>TRBD2|TRBV5-4|-|TRBJ2-1
TGTGCCAGCAGCTCCCAGGGAGGGGCGGCGTACAATGAGCAGTTCTTC
CASSSQGGAAYNEQFF
>TRBD1|TRBV18|few|TRBJ2-7
TGTGCCAGCTCACCCCATCCCCTGGCAGGGGGTCACGAGCAGTACTTC
CASSPHPLAGGHEQYF
>-|TRBV5-1|-|TRBJ1-4
TGCGCCAGCACCGTGGGACATCTTAATGAAAAACTGTTTTTT
CASTVGHLNEKLFF
>TRBD1|TRBV5-8|-|TRBJ1-2
TGTGCCAGCAGCACGGGACAGGGCAGCTATGGCTACACCTTC
CASSTGQGSYGYTF
>TRBD1|TRBV29-1|few|TRBJ2-7
TGCAGCGTTCTAGAGGACAGGGGTCATACCTACGAGCAGTACTTC
CSVLEDRGHTYEQYF
>TRBD1|TRBV27|few|TRBJ1-1
TGTGCCAGCAGGCTCCGACAGGGGTCGAACACTGAAGCTTTCTTT
CASRLRQGSNTEAFF
>TRBD1|TRBV18|-|TRBJ1-4
TGTGCCAGCTCAGCCCAGGGGGCAACTAATGAAAAACTGTTTTTT
CASSAQGATNEKLFF
>TRBD2|TRBV19|-|TRBJ2-1
TGTGCCAGTAGAGAGCGGGGGGCTCCCTACAATGAGCAGTTCTTC
CASRERGAPYNEQFF
>TRBD1|TRBV7-9|once|TRBJ1-1
TGTGCCAGCACACGGACAGGGAACACTGAAGCTTTCTTT
CASTRTGNTEAFF
>-|TRBV7-9|-|TRBJ1-1
TGTGCCAGCAGCTTATTGAAACCCGGCACTGAAGCTTTCTTT
CASSLLKPGTEAFF